Shown below are 14 T cell receptor beta chains from a single sample sequenced in a study of preoperative IRX-2 immunotherapy in early breast cancer. Treatment here: preoperative locoregional IRX-2 cytokine immunotherapy. Profiled with immunoSEQ multiplex PCR; TCRdb holds only in-frame clones, not every one. The data show about 13,000 clones, with more than 75% seen just once and approximately 28% held by the top ten. This material was obtained from a patient treated with IRX-2 immunotherapy. These receptors were obtained from a human donor with breast cancer.

The chain has TRBV5-5 and TRBJ2-6; D may be TRBD1 (5 bases). The CDR3 extends over 14 amino acids. V dropped 7 bases and J dropped 8 bases, with 16 bases sitting between them. Per germline, CDR1 SGHKS and CDR2 YYEKEE (reference sequence). The CDR3 reads CASRKFDSSNVLTF. CDR3 in DNA: TGTGCCAGCCGCAAATTCGACAGCTCCAACGTCCTGACTTTC.

The rearrangement links TRBV5-6 to TRBJ2-3; TRBD1 is a possible D gene (5 bases). Trimming pared 0 bases from V and 7 bases from J, leaving 9 bases between. CDR3 length equals 13 residues. CDR1 is SGHDT and CDR2 is YYEEEE in the germline V gene. DNA of the CDR3: TGTGCCAGCAGCTTGGGTGGACACAATACGCAGTATTTT. Residues: CASSLGGHNTQYF.

The chain links TRBV9 to TRBJ1-2; D gene unclear. Trimming stripped 4 bases from V and 4 bases from J, with 14 bases between. From germline, CDR1 is SGDLS and CDR2 YYNGEE. There are 14 residues in the CDR3. CDR3: CASSPPSGTYGYTF. The DNA for the CDR3 is TGTGCCAGCAGCCCTCCATCGGGTACCTATGGCTACACCTTC.

The V call is TRBV28, the J call TRBJ1-4, with D possibly matching TRBD1 (5 bases). The V end was cut by 6 bases, the J end by 5 bases, with 22 bases between. Germline CDR1 MDHEN, CDR2 SYDVKM. The CDR3 extends over 17 amino acids. The CDR3 region has the DNA TGTGCCAGCAGCCACAAAATGATGGGACGGGCAAATGAAAAACTGTTTTTT. Protein: CASSHKMMGRANEKLFF.

This chain joins TRBV9 and TRBJ1-4; 11 bases fit TRBD1. V lost 0 bases and J lost 8; bases outside the gene matches: 9. The CDR3 consists of 17 residues. Germline values: CDR1 SGDLS, CDR2 YYNGEE. The CDR3 region is CASSVERTGGAEEKLFF. The CDR3 nucleotides are TGTGCCAGCAGCGTAGAAAGGACAGGGGGCGCCGAGGAAAAACTGTTTTTT.

This rearrangement joins TRBV4-2 to TRBJ1-2, with D uncertain. The CDR3 loop spans 13 amino acids. V was cut by 1 base and J by 4 bases, with 7 bases left in between. CDR1 and CDR2 (germline): LGHNA, YNFKEQ. The CDR3 sequence: CASSQGRTYGYTF. The CDR3 DNA sequence: TGTGCCAGCAGCCAAGGACGGACCTATGGCTACACCTTC.

This chain links TRBV18 with TRBJ2-1, with 10 nucleotides matching TRBD2. The CDR3 extends over 14 amino acids. V shed 6 bases, J shed 5 bases, and the junction held 4 bases outside the gene matches. Germline assignment: CDR1 KGHSH and CDR2 LQKENI. The CDR3 region is CASSAGTSDNEQFF. CDR3 nucleotides: TGTGCCAGCTCTGCCGGGACTAGCGACAATGAGCAGTTCTTC.

The chain employs TRBV7-3 and TRBJ1-5, with D possibly TRBD1 on 5 matching bases. This CDR3 region has 13 residues. Looked up from germline, CDR1 is SGHTA and CDR2 is FQGTGA. The V and J ends lost 5 bases and 10 bases respectively, with 15 bases between them. CDR3 sequence reads: CASSPGGDRPQHF. CDR3 nucleotide sequence: TGTGCCAGCAGCCCCGGCGGGGACCGACCCCAGCATTTT.

The V call is TRBV6-1, the J call TRBJ1-6; a possible D gene is TRBD1 (6 bases). With 6 bases removed from V and 3 bases from J, the gap between germline ends came to 12 bases. Germline V gene data show CDR1 as MNHNS and CDR2 as SASEGT. The CDR3 is 15 residues long. This chain's CDR3 is CASRAGHDYNSPLHF. DNA for the CDR3: TGTGCCAGCAGGGCGGGACACGACTATAATTCACCCCTCCACTTT.

The chain couples TRBV6-1 to TRBJ2-7; D possibly corresponds to TRBD1 (6 bases). The length of the CDR3 is 15 residues. Per germline, CDR1 MNHNS and CDR2 SASEGT. V lost 0 bases and J 4 bases, leaving 13 bases between the germline ends. The CDR3 is CASSEAPDSQYEQYV. CDR3 sequence (DNA): TGTGCCAGCAGTGAAGCGCCGGACAGCCAGTACGAGCAGTACGTC.

The chain is built from TRBV6-1 and TRBJ2-1, with 10 bases that match TRBD2. Trimming cost V 2 bases and J 4 bases; bases outside gene matches: 2. Germline assignment: CDR1 MNHNS and CDR2 SASEGT. The CDR3 is made up of 15 amino acids. The CDR3 region is CASSEWGLAYNEQFF. DNA of the CDR3: TGTGCCAGCAGTGAATGGGGACTAGCGTACAATGAGCAGTTCTTC.

This clone was seen a single time. This chain joins TRBV15 and TRBJ2-1; D unresolved. CDR3 size: 15 residues. Trimming cost V 0 bases and J 4 bases, with 10 bases left between them. Germline V gene sequence: CDR1 LNHNV, CDR2 YYDKDF (reference sequence). This CDR3 is CATSREGPGYNEQFF. For the CDR3, the DNA is TGTGCCACCAGCAGAGAAGGTCCTGGGTACAATGAGCAGTTCTTC. Full variable domain (outside the CDR3, taken from reference TRBV15 and TRBJ2-1): DAMVIQNPRYQVTQFGKPVTLSCSQTLNHNVMYWYQQKSSQAPKLLFHYYDKDFNNEADTPDNFQSRRPNTSFCFLDIRSPGLGDTAMYLCATSREGPGYNEQFFGPGTRLTVL.

The chain joins TRBV9 to TRBJ2-5; 8 bases are a match to TRBD2. The germline V gene encodes CDR1 SGDLS and CDR2 YYNGEE. V lost 5 bases, J lost 5 bases, and 20 bases stayed unmatched. The CDR3 is 18 amino acids. CDR3 sequence: CASSRAGGGLKLGETQYF. CDR3 nucleotide sequence: TGTGCCAGCAGTCGCGCCGGGGGGGGGCTGAAACTTGGGGAGACCCAGTACTTC.

This rearrangement joins TRBV18 to TRBJ1-5; possibly TRBD1 for D (6 bases). The ends were cut back, 5 bases at V and 0 bases at J, with 8 bases in the middle. CDR3 length: 14 residues. CDR1 and CDR2 (germline): KGHSH, LQKENI. The CDR3 region has the DNA TGTGCCAGCTCAGGGGACAATAGCAATCAGCCCCAGCATTTT. Its translation: CASSGDNSNQPQHF.